A selection of T cell receptor beta chains follows, all from one sample in a study of OX40 agonist ivuxolimab in advanced cancers. TCRdb's copy holds only in-frame clones and misses some; the assay was immunoSEQ multiplex PCR. The sample has some 15,000 clones, 75% to 90% seen once; the top ten hold 15% to 20%. The specimen comprised CD4+ or CD8+ T cells sorted from blood, sampled in a trial of the OX40 agonist ivuxolimab. The receptor source for this set is an adult with an advanced solid tumor such as melanoma, head and neck, liver or kidney cancer. The CDR3 runs from the conserved cysteine through the conserved F or W. A D gene is named only where the DNA matches it firmly. Where a row states a size, it is once, few, many or the class of an expanded clone; other rows omit it.

CDR3nt: TGTGCCTGTGGACAGCCCCAGCAGTACTTC
CDR3aa: CACGQPQQYF
v_gene: TRBV30
d_gene: .
j_gene: TRBJ2-7
abundance: .

CDR3nt: TGTGCCAGCAGCTTAGGCGCAGGAGGCTACACCTTC
CDR3aa: CASSLGAGGYTF
v_gene: TRBV11-2
d_gene: .
j_gene: TRBJ1-2
abundance: .

CDR3nt: TGTGCCATCAGCTATGGCGAAGCGAACACCGGGGAGCTGTTTTTT
CDR3aa: CAISYGEANTGELFF
v_gene: TRBV10-3
d_gene: .
j_gene: TRBJ2-2
abundance: .

CDR3nt: TGTGCCAGCAGCTTAGATCCTTACAACTCCTACGAGCAGTACTTC
CDR3aa: CASSLDPYNSYEQYF
v_gene: TRBV11-3
d_gene: .
j_gene: TRBJ2-7
abundance: .

CDR3nt: TGCGCCAGCAGCCCGGTTGGGCAGAACTATGGCTACACCTTC
CDR3aa: CASSPVGQNYGYTF
v_gene: TRBV5-1
d_gene: .
j_gene: TRBJ1-2
abundance: once

CDR3nt: TGTGCCAGCAGCTTCGGGGGCAATGAGCAGTTCTTC
CDR3aa: CASSFGGNEQFF
v_gene: TRBV11-3
d_gene: .
j_gene: TRBJ2-1
abundance: .

CDR3nt: TGTGCCAGCAAGGGGGGGATCTCCTACGAGCAGTACTTC
CDR3aa: CASKGGISYEQYF
v_gene: TRBV28
d_gene: .
j_gene: TRBJ2-7
abundance: once

CDR3nt: TGCGCCAGCAGCTTTACGGGACTAGCGGGGGCCCCTGGGGATACGCAGTATTTT
CDR3aa: CASSFTGLAGAPGDTQYF
v_gene: TRBV5-1
d_gene: TRBD2
j_gene: TRBJ2-3
abundance: .

CDR3nt: TGCGCCAGCAGTGAGTCGACTACGGTGGTTGACACCGGGGAGCTGTTTTTT
CDR3aa: CASSESTTVVDTGELFF
v_gene: TRBV10-1
d_gene: .
j_gene: TRBJ2-2
abundance: few

CDR3nt: TGCAGCGTCCTCGAACACACCGGGGAGCTGTTTTTT
CDR3aa: CSVLEHTGELFF
v_gene: TRBV29-1
d_gene: .
j_gene: TRBJ2-2
abundance: .